The 18 T cell receptor beta chains given below trace back to one sample, sequenced in a study of human T cells and chemical hapten exposure. As to time point: patch test 3, about 24 weeks after DPC sensitization. Treatment in this sample: therapeutic diphenylcyclopropenone sensitization with weekly scalp DPC. MiXCR, run by TCRdb on the RACE reads, gives a single entry per CDR3 protein. This sample carries about 92,000 distinct CDR3 sequences, roughly a tenth of them seen once, and the ten largest clones take roughly 1%. The sample in question was whole blood, obtained in connection with sensitization to the hapten diphenylcyclopropenone (DPC). Receptors originate from a woman aged 30 to 39 with alopecia areata. Some clones in this sample may be carry-over from other donors' samples.

The table lists this clonotype with a few counts. The chain has TRBV24-1 and TRBJ2-1, with D perhaps matching TRBD2 (5 bases). Trimming left V 1 base short and J 7 bases short, with 10 bases between. The CDR3 spans 14 residues. Germline V gene lookup returns CDR1 KGHDR and CDR2 SFDVKD. CDR3 sequence (DNA): TGTGCCACCAGTGATTTAGGGCCGGGGAATGAGCAGTTCTTC. It yields the protein CATSDLGPGNEQFF.

This clonotype was picked up many times. The chain links TRBV11-2 to TRBJ2-1; 11 nucleotides align to TRBD2. CDR1 is SGHAT and CDR2 is FQNNGV in the germline V gene. CDR3 length: 16 residues. With 8 bases clipped from V and 9 bases from J, the junction kept 15 bases outside the gene matches. The CDR3 sequence: CASGKEPSGRWSEQFF. DNA of the CDR3: TGTGCCAGCGGGAAGGAACCTAGCGGGAGGTGGAGTGAGCAGTTCTTC.

This clonotype was picked up many times. V and J are TRBV7-9 and TRBJ2-3; TRBD1 might be the D (5 bases). The CDR3 runs to 15 residues. V lost 2 bases and J 4 bases, leaving 13 bases between the germline ends. Germline V gene sequence: CDR1 SEHNR, CDR2 FQNEAQ (reference sequence). The CDR3 region has the DNA TGTGCCAGCAGCTTACAACAGACAGACGCAGATACGCAGTATTTT. It yields the protein CASSLQQTDADTQYF.

The chain couples TRBV6-4 to TRBJ2-3; D may correspond to TRBD1 or TRBD2 (5 bases each). Trimming removed 5 bases at V and 0 bases at J, with 12 bases between. This CDR3 comprises 15 residues. Germline lookup yields CDR1 MRHNA and CDR2 SNTAGT. DNA for the CDR3: TGTGCCAGCAGTAGGCGGGCAGGGAGCACAGATACGCAGTATTTT. It translates to CASSRRAGSTDTQYF.

This clonotype has more than one count but fewer than ten. The chain links TRBV9 to TRBJ1-1; perhaps TRBD1 as D (6 bases). The CDR3 spans 14 residues. Between the trimmed V and J ends, which lost 4 bases and 3 bases, there was a span of 13 bases. CDR1 and CDR2 (germline): SGDLS, YYNGEE. The CDR3 sequence: CASSKNRVDTEAFF. As DNA, the CDR3 is TGTGCCAGCAGCAAAAACAGGGTAGACACTGAAGCTTTCTTT.

The V gene is TRBV4-1, the J gene TRBJ1-6; TRBD1 agrees at 8 bases. CDR3 length equals 17 residues. V lost 7 bases, J lost 9 bases, and 17 bases stayed unmatched. The germline gives CDR1 MGHRA, CDR2 YSYEKL. The CDR3 sequence: CASTRALRTGRISPLHF. For the CDR3, the DNA is TGCGCCAGCACCCGAGCTCTCAGGACAGGGCGGATTTCACCCCTCCACTTT.

This clonotype was found a few times. The chain carries TRBV5-6 and TRBJ2-3; D possibly corresponds to TRBD2 (6 bases). V lost 4 bases, J lost 4 bases, and 13 bases lay in between. CDR3 length: 14 amino acids. Germline CDR1 and CDR2: SGHDT and YYEEEE. CDR3 protein: CASSPWEVSDTQYF. DNA of the CDR3: TGTGCCAGCAGCCCCTGGGAGGTTTCAGATACGCAGTATTTT.

CDR3 DNA sequence: TGTGCCAGCAGGACAGGTTACGGAAACACCATATATTTT. As protein: CASRTGYGNTIYF. The chain recombines TRBV12-3 or TRBV12-4 with TRBJ1-3, with a possible D match to TRBD1 (6 bases). V lost 6 bases, J lost 4 bases, and 10 bases lay in between. The CDR3 contains 13 residues.

This clonotype was found many times. The chain uses TRBV5-1 and TRBJ1-1; perhaps TRBD1 as D (6 bases). V dropped 1 base and J dropped 0 bases, with 19 bases sitting between them. This CDR3 is built from 18 residues. Germline lookup yields CDR1 SGHRS and CDR2 YFSETQ. CDR3 amino acids: CASSLRGRTGRLNTEAFF. The CDR3 coding sequence is TGCGCCAGCAGCTTGCGCGGTCGTACAGGGAGATTGAACACTGAAGCTTTCTTT.

The V call is TRBV18, the J call TRBJ2-1; 7 bases are shared with TRBD1. Germline CDR1 KGHSH, CDR2 LQKENI. V shed 10 bases and J 6 bases; nucleotides not matched to a gene: 15. The CDR3 totals 15 residues. CDR3 loop: CATRAGDSSPNEQFF. CDR3 sequence (DNA): TGTGCCACCCGAGCCGGGGACAGTTCCCCCAATGAGCAGTTCTTC.

At least ten counts were recorded for this clonotype. The V gene is TRBV27, the J gene TRBJ2-1; 10 nucleotides align to TRBD2. The CDR3 length is 14 residues. Germline V lookup: CDR1 MNHEY, CDR2 SMNVEV (reference sequence). J was trimmed by 6 bases and V by 3 bases; bases with no gene match: 2. CDR3 amino acids: CASSFASGGNEQFF. CDR3 DNA: TGTGCCAGCAGTTTTGCTAGCGGGGGCAATGAGCAGTTCTTC.

The chain employs TRBV20-1 and TRBJ2-4; 8 bases line up with TRBD2. After removal of 0 bases from V and 4 bases from J, the junction contained 8 bases not matched to a gene. Germline V CDR1 and CDR2: DFQATT, SNEGSKA (reference sequence). CDR3 length: 16 residues. Here the CDR3 reads CSAREYGAGAKNIQYF. DNA of the CDR3: TGCAGTGCTAGAGAGTACGGAGCGGGGGCTAAAAACATTCAGTACTTC.

This clonotype was counted only a few times. The genes are TRBV5-5 and TRBJ1-2; D is possibly TRBD1 (6 bases). With 1 base removed from V and 7 bases from J, the gap between germline ends came to 17 bases. In germline, CDR1 is SGHKS, CDR2 YYEKEE (reference sequence). This CDR3 has 15 residues. In DNA, the CDR3 is TGTGCCAGCAGCTTGTGGGGGGCAGAGGCCGCTGGCTACACCTTC. Translating it yields CASSLWGAEAAGYTF.

The chain joins TRBV10-2 to TRBJ1-1; TRBD1 matches 10 bases. CDR1 and CDR2 (germline): WSHSY, SAAADI. This CDR3 has 15 amino acids. J lost 7 bases, V lost 8 bases, and 13 bases had no gene match. The DNA for the CDR3 is TGCGCCAGCCGCCGTGATTTCGGACAGGGGGTTGAAGCTTTCTTT. Its protein product is CASRRDFGQGVEAFF.

This clonotype was observed many times. This chain connects TRBV7-8 to TRBJ2-1; perhaps D is TRBD1 or TRBD2 (6 bases each). V shed 6 bases and J shed 1 base, with 19 bases lying between them. The CDR3 is made up of 17 amino acids. Germline CDR1 SGHVS, CDR2 FQNEAQ. CDR3 DNA sequence: TGTGCCAGCAGGCCCTCCGGGGGACACTCTTCCTACAATGAGCAGTTCTTC. Protein sequence: CASRPSGGHSSYNEQFF. The complete variable domain, with remaining parts taken from reference TRBV7-8 and TRBJ2-1, reads GAGVSQSPRYKVAKRGQDVALRCDPISGHVSLFWYQQALGQGPEFLTYFQNEAQLDKSGLPSDRFFAERPEGSVSTLKIQRTQQEDSAVYLCASRPSGGHSSYNEQFFGPGTRLTVL.

This clonotype was detected ten times or more. V gene TRBV28 combines with J gene TRBJ1-2; D possibly corresponds to TRBD1 (6 bases). CDR3 length equals 15 residues. V lost 5 bases and J lost 4, with 17 bases in between. The germline gives CDR1 MDHEN, CDR2 SYDVKM. CDR3 in amino acids: CASSTTGKQGYGYTF. The CDR3 bases are TGTGCCAGCAGTACCACAGGGAAGCAGGGCTATGGCTACACCTTC.

This clonotype was found a few times. The rearrangement joins TRBV19 to TRBJ2-2; either TRBD1 or TRBD2 may fit D (5 bases each). Germline lookup yields CDR1 LNHDA and CDR2 SQIVND (reference sequence). The CDR3 extends over 15 amino acids. Deletions cut 3 bases from V and 4 bases from J, with 12 bases between. The CDR3 bases are TGTGCCAGTAGTATGGGGGAGAAAACCACCGGGGAGCTGTTTTTT. Protein sequence: CASSMGEKTTGELFF.

V and J are TRBV10-3 and TRBJ1-2, with 7 bases aligning to TRBD1. The CDR3 covers 12 residues. With V trimmed by 10 bases and J by 4 bases, 6 bases remained unmatched. CDR1 and CDR2 (germline): ENHRY, SYGVKD. This chain's CDR3 is CANAGDSYGYTF. CDR3 bases: TGTGCCAACGCAGGGGACAGCTATGGCTACACCTTC.